The present T cell receptor beta chain was sequenced within a study of glioma-infiltrating T cells. The CDR3 runs 12 residues. CDR1 and CDR2 from the germline V gene are MDHEN and SYDVKM. Trimming left V 3 bases short and J 11 bases short, with 13 bases between. TCR alpha and beta CDR3 regions were amplified from RNA using iRepertoire nested multiplex PCR. From the multiplex PCR reads, TCRdb called clonotypes with MiXCR, one entry per CDR3 protein. This sample yields over 130,000 distinct CDR3 sequences, of which approximately 39% are seen a single time; 15% to 25% belongs to the top ten. This sequence originates from a human donor with low-grade glioma or glioblastoma, undergoing nonglioma brain surgery, or in good health (not recorded which). The chain recombines TRBV28 with TRBJ1-1; no clear D. Sequenced: glioma tissue, nonneoplastic brain tissue, or PBMCs (not recorded which). The CDR3 DNA follows: TGTGCCAGCAGTTTTGAGTCCCGAACGGCTTTCTTT. Protein sequence: CASSFESRTAFF.